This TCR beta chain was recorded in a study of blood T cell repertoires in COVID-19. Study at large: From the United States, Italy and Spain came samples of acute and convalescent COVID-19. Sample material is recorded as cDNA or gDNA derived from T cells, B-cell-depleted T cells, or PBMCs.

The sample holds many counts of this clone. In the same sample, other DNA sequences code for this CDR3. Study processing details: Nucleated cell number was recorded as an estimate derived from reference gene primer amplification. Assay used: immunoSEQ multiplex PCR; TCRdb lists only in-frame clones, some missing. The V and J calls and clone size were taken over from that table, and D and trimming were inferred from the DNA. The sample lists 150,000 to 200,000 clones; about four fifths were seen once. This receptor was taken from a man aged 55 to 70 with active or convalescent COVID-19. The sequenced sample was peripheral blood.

In nucleotides, the CDR3 is TGTGCCAGCAGCTTAGCGAGGGAGCAGTACTTC. Amino acid sequence: CASSLAREQYF. The chain uses TRBV11-2 and TRBJ2-7; no clear D gene. Germline CDR1 SGHAT, CDR2 FQNNGV. The V gene lost 1 base and the J gene lost 7 bases, with 5 bases spanning the gap. This CDR3 is 11 amino acids long.